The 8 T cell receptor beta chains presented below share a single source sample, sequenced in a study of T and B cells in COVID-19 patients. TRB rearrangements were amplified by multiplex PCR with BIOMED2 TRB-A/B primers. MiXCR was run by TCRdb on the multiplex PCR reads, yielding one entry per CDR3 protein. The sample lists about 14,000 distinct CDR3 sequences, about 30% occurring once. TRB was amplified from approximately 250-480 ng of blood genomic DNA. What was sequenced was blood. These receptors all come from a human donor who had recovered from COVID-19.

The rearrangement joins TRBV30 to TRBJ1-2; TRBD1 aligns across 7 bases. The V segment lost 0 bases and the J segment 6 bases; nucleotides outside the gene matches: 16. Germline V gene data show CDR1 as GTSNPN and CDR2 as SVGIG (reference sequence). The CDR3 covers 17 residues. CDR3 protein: CAWSVPTRQGASDGYTF. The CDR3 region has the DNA TGTGCCTGGAGTGTTCCGACCCGACAGGGAGCTTCTGATGGCTACACCTTC.

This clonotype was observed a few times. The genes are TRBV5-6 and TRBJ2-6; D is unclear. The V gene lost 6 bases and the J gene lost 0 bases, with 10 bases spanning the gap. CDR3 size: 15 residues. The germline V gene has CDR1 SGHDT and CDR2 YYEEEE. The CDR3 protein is CASIYTYSGANVLTF. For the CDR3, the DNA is TGTGCCAGCATCTATACCTACTCTGGGGCCAACGTCCTGACTTTC.

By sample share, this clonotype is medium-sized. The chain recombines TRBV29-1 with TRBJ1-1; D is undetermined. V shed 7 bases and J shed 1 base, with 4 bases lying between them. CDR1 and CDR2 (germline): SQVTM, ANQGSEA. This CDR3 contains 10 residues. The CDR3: CSGTNTEAFF. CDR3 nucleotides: TGCAGCGGTACGAACACTGAAGCTTTCTTT. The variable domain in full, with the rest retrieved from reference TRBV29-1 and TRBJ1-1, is SAVISQKPSRDICQRGTSLTIQCQVDSQVTMMFWYRQQPGQSLTLIATANQGSEATYESGFVIDKFPISRPNLTFSTLTVSNMSPEDSSIYLCSGTNTEAFFGQGTRLTVV.

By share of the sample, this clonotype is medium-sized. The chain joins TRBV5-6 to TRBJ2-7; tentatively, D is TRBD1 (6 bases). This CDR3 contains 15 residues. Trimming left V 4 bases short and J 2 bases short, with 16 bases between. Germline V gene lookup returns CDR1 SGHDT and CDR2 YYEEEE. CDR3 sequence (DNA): TGTGCCAGCAGCCAACCCGACAGGTTTGCCTACGAGCAGTACTTC. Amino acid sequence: CASSQPDRFAYEQYF.

The CDR3 coding sequence is TGTGCCAGCAGTTACCTGGAAGCGGGAGAAGACGACGAGCAGTACTTC. Translation gives CASSYLEAGEDDEQYF. The V gene is TRBV6-5, the J gene TRBJ2-7, with 8 bases matching TRBD2. Germline V gene sequence: CDR1 MNHEY, CDR2 SVGAGI. The trim removed 2 bases at V and 5 bases at J, leaving 11 bases unmatched. The CDR3 consists of 16 residues.

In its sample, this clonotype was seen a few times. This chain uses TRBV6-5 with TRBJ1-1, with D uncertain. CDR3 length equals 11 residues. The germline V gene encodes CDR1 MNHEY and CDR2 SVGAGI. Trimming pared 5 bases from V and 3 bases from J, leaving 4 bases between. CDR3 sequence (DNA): TGTGCCAGCAGTGCGGACACTGAAGCTTTCTTT. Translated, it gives CASSADTEAFF.

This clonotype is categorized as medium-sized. The CDR3 nucleotides read TGCAGCGTTGTACAGCTGAACACTGAAGCTTTCTTT. Encoded protein: CSVVQLNTEAFF. The chain couples TRBV29-1 to TRBJ1-1, with D uncertain. Germline V gives CDR1 SQVTM, CDR2 ANQGSEA. There are 12 residues in the CDR3. The V and J ends lost 4 bases and 0 bases respectively, with 6 bases between them.

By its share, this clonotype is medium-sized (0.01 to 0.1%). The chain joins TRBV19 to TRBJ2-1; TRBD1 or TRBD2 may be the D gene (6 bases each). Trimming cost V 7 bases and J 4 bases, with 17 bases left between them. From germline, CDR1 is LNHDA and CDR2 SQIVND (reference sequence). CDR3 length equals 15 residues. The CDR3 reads CASTRGQGLYNEQFF. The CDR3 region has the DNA TGTGCCAGTACCCGGGGGCAGGGCCTTTACAATGAGCAGTTCTTC.